The rows below give T cell receptor beta chains drawn from one sample of a study of Graves' ophthalmopathy and Graves' hyperthyroidism. TCRdb independently ran MiXCR on the multiplex PCR reads; one entry per CDR3 protein. The table lists under 350,000 distinct CDR3 sequences, roughly 15% of them singletons. What was sequenced was peripheral blood. These receptors all come from an adult man with Graves' ophthalmopathy. Both conserved end residues are part of each CDR3. The order of the fields is clone size, J gene, D gene, V gene, CDR3 DNA, CDR3 protein. The D gene is left open where the match is weak. A clone size is listed for some rows: how often the clone was seen (once, few, many), or a class if it is expanded.

size: many; J: TRBJ2-2; D: TRBD1; V: TRBV27; DNA: TGTGCCAGCAGAGTAAGAGCAGGGGGCGCCCCCGGGGAGCTGTTTTTT; CDR3: CASRVRAGGAPGELFF
size: .; J: TRBJ1-1; D: .; V: TRBV28; DNA: TGTGCCAGCAGTTTAATGACCCGAGCTTTCTTT; CDR3: CASSLMTRAFF
size: many; J: TRBJ2-5; D: TRBD1; V: TRBV11-2; DNA: TGTGCCAGCAGCTTACTGGGACAGTCCAACCAAGAGACCCAGTACTTC; CDR3: CASSLLGQSNQETQYF
size: many; J: TRBJ1-1; D: .; V: TRBV5-1; DNA: TGCGCCAGCAGCTTCCGGGGTCCGGGACGGGCCACTGAAGCTTTCTTT; CDR3: CASSFRGPGRATEAFF
size: many; J: TRBJ2-5; D: .; V: TRBV7-9; DNA: TGTGCCAGCAGCCCCCGGGACGTACGTCAGGGGACCCAGTACTTC; CDR3: CASSPRDVRQGTQYF
size: many; J: TRBJ1-5; D: .; V: TRBV27; DNA: TGTGCCAGCAGTCCACGACGGTACAATCAGCCCCAGCATTTT; CDR3: CASSPRRYNQPQHF
size: many; J: TRBJ1-1; D: .; V: TRBV4-3; DNA: TGCGCCAGCAGCCAAGGAGCCAGGAACACTGAAGCTTTCTTT; CDR3: CASSQGARNTEAFF
size: many; J: TRBJ1-2; D: .; V: TRBV7-2; DNA: TGTGCCAGCAGCCTCTCGTCCTTCGGCTACACCTTC; CDR3: CASSLSSFGYTF
size: many; J: TRBJ1-1; D: TRBD1; V: TRBV19; DNA: TGTGCCAGTAGTACTTACGAACAGGGGGCGAACACTGAAGCTTTCTTT; CDR3: CASSTYEQGANTEAFF
size: many; J: TRBJ2-5; D: .; V: TRBV9; DNA: TGTGCCAGCAGCGTAGAGGGTTCGTGGGAGACCCAGTACTTC; CDR3: CASSVEGSWETQYF
size: many; J: TRBJ2-2; D: TRBD1; V: TRBV11-1; DNA: TGTGCCAGCAGCCCGGACAGGGGGAACACCGGGGAGCTGTTTTTT; CDR3: CASSPDRGNTGELFF
size: .; J: TRBJ1-3; D: .; V: TRBV11-2; DNA: TGTGCCAGCAGCTTAATGTACGGTTCCCTCGTCTCTGGAAACACCATATATTTT; CDR3: CASSLMYGSLVSGNTIYF
size: few; J: TRBJ2-2; D: TRBD2; V: TRBV5-1; DNA: TGCGCCAGCAGCTTGGGCGGGAGTGCGACCGGGGAGCTGTTTTTT; CDR3: CASSLGGSATGELFF
size: .; J: TRBJ2-7; D: .; V: TRBV27; DNA: TGTGCCAGCAGTTTTATACGGGAGAGGAGGCACGAGCAGTACTTC; CDR3: CASSFIRERRHEQYF
size: once; J: TRBJ2-5; D: .; V: TRBV28; DNA: TGTGCCAGCAGTTCAAAAGGACGGAGAGACTTC; CDR3: CASSSKGRRDF
size: many; J: TRBJ1-2; D: .; V: TRBV7-2; DNA: TGTGCCAGCAGCTTCCGCGTCAGCCTTCAGTATGGCTACACCTTC; CDR3: CASSFRVSLQYGYTF
size: many; J: TRBJ1-2; D: .; V: TRBV6-1; DNA: TGTGCCAGCAGTGAATTCGACCTCGGCTACACCTTC; CDR3: CASSEFDLGYTF
size: many; J: TRBJ2-5; D: .; V: TRBV27; DNA: TGTGCCAGCAGTACGTGGACAGATGTGGGAGAGACCCAGTACTTC; CDR3: CASSTWTDVGETQYF
size: .; J: TRBJ2-7; D: TRBD1; V: TRBV29-1; DNA: TGCAGCGTTGCAGGATCCGAGGGGACAGGGACCTACGAGCAGTACTTC; CDR3: CSVAGSEGTGTYEQYF
size: .; J: TRBJ1-5; D: .; V: TRBV7-2; DNA: TGTGCCAGCACCGAAGGACAGTTAGCAAATCAGCCCCAGCATTTT; CDR3: CASTEGQLANQPQHF
size: many; J: TRBJ2-7; D: .; V: TRBV7-2; DNA: TGTGCCAGCAGCCCCGGCGAGGGGCACAACGAGCAGTACTTC; CDR3: CASSPGEGHNEQYF
size: many; J: TRBJ2-7; D: .; V: TRBV10-3; DNA: TGTGCCATCAGTGATAGGTCGACCAGCGGTGAGCAGTACTTC; CDR3: CAISDRSTSGEQYF
size: many; J: TRBJ1-2; D: .; V: TRBV7-2; DNA: TGTGCCAGCAGCCCAGAGCTGGTATTCTATGGCTACACCTTC; CDR3: CASSPELVFYGYTF
size: many; J: TRBJ2-5; D: TRBD1; V: TRBV6-1; DNA: TGTGCCAGCGAACCCGGGACAGGTCGAAAGTACTTC; CDR3: CASEPGTGRKYF
size: many; J: TRBJ1-1; D: .; V: TRBV28; DNA: TGTGCCAGCAGTCATTCCGGGGCTGAAGCTTTCTTT; CDR3: CASSHSGAEAFF
size: many; J: TRBJ2-7; D: .; V: TRBV11-2; DNA: TGTGCCAGCAGCTTAAATGAGGCGGCTCCGCCCCTAGTCGAGCAGTACTTC; CDR3: CASSLNEAAPPLVEQYF
size: few; J: TRBJ1-5; D: TRBD1; V: TRBV6-1; DNA: TGTGCCAGCAGTGAAGTAGGGGGCCCTAATCAGCCCCAGCATTTT; CDR3: CASSEVGGPNQPQHF
size: many; J: TRBJ1-5; D: TRBD1; V: TRBV19; DNA: TGTGCCAGTAGTAGCCGGACAGGGAATCAGCCCCAGCATTTT; CDR3: CASSSRTGNQPQHF